This T cell receptor beta chain was obtained from a study of spatial heterogeneity in lung cancer. Study-level information: Detection consistently yielded more beta chains than alpha chains. Whole-study results and caveats: Among blood samples, ubiquitous expanded tumor TCRs appeared more at resection than at follow-up.

Time point given: sample taken at primary tumor resection. The sequenced material consisted of unsorted whole RNA from tumor, nontumor lung or frozen PBMC. Regarding this clonotype: The antigen is undetermined.

Each TCR cDNA molecule carried a unique molecular identifier. TCRdb used MiXCR to reprocess the 5' RACE reads, holding one entry per CDR3 protein. The data contain 3,000 to 4,000 distinct CDR3 sequences, roughly 41% of them seen just once; the ten biggest clones take up approximately 76%. The sequence came from a male donor with early-stage non-small cell lung cancer. This sample comprised PBMCs, obtained at surgery.

The chain's CDR3 is CASSSTPFGEQFF. The DNA for the CDR3 is TGCGCCAGCAGCTCTACCCCCTTCGGTGAGCAGTTCTTC. The chain employs TRBV4-1 and TRBJ2-1, with unresolved D. In germline, CDR1 is MGHRA, CDR2 YSYEKL. The CDR3 is 13 residues long. Deletions cut 5 bases from V and 9 bases from J, with 14 bases between.